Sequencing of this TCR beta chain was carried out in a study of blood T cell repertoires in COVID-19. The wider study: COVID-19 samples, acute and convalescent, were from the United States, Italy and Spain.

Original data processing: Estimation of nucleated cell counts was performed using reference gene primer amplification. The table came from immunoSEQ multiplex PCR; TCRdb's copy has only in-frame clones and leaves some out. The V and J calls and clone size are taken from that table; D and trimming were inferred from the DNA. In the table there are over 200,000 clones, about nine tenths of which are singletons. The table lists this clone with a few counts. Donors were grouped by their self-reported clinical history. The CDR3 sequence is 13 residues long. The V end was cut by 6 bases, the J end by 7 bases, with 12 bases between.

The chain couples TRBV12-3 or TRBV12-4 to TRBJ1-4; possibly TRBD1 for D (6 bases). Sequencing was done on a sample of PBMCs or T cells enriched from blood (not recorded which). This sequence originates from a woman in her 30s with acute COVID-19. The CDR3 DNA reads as TGTGCCAGCAGAACCGGGACAACTGAAAAACTGTTTTTT. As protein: CASRTGTTEKLFF.